This TCR beta chain was recorded in a study of beta chain features in type 1 diabetes. Study as a whole: When patients were set against healthy donors, age, gender and cell yields were similar. Overall study findings and caveats: Patients showed naive, central memory and Treg TCRB repertoires that appeared more similar than those of healthy donors.

All sorted populations exceeded 98% purity. In the case of this clone: Its target is unknown.

The authors reverse transcribed all of the isolated RNA, so sequencing captured expressed TCRB transcripts. Naive, central memory and regulatory T cell samples averaged about 3.57 million immunoSEQ reads each. This table comes from immunoSEQ multiplex PCR, and its TCRdb copy is limited to in-frame clones, with some not included. The sample holds around 40,000 clones, 51% seen once. This CDR3 has 16 amino acids. The germline gives CDR1 MNHEY, CDR2 SMNVEV (reference sequence). V was clipped by 5 bases and J by 3 bases, with 20 bases between them. The sequencing sample was made of Tregs from blood. The sequence was obtained from a woman in her late teens or twenties in good health. The rearrangement joins TRBV27 to TRBJ2-7, with a weak D call TRBD2 (6 bases). CDR3 amino acids: CASSLGTHPWSYEQYF. The CDR3 region has the DNA TGTGCCAGCAGTCTCGGGACTCACCCCTGGAGCTACGAGCAGTACTTC.